These T cell receptor beta chains were read from a single sample in a study of T cells in Graves' hyperthyroidism and ophthalmopathy. TCRdb re-derived calls from the multiplex PCR reads in MiXCR, one entry per CDR3 protein. This sample has roughly 400,000 distinct CDR3 sequences, with more than 13% found just once. The specimen sequenced was blood. All receptors derive from a man in his fifties or sixties with Graves' ophthalmopathy. Each CDR3 is given with its conserved first and last residue. The D gene is left open where the match is weak. The listing skips clone size in some rows; elsewhere it reads once, few, many or a size class.

>-|TRBJ2-1|TRBV11-2|many
TGTGCCAGCAGCTTAGTTCTGCGGCCGACCACCTACAATGAGCAGTTCTTC
CASSLVLRPTTYNEQFF
>-|TRBJ2-7|TRBV30|many
TGTGCCTGGAGTGTGACACAAGGGGGCGAGCAGTACTTC
CAWSVTQGGEQYF
>TRBD2|TRBJ2-3|TRBV12-3/TRBV12-4|many
TGTGCCAGCAGGCGAGCGGGATCGCTCACAGATACGCAGTATTTT
CASRRAGSLTDTQYF
>TRBD1|TRBJ2-7|TRBV7-2|few
TGTGCCAGCAGCTTGACAGGGTCGACCTCCTACGAGCAGTACTTC
CASSLTGSTSYEQYF
>TRBD2|TRBJ2-7|TRBV10-2|many
TGCGCCAGCAGTGATCCTAGCGGGAGGCGGCGGAACGAGCAGTACTTC
CASSDPSGRRRNEQYF
>-|TRBJ2-3|TRBV7-8|many
TGTGCCAGCAGCTTAGTGGCCCTATACTCAGATACGCAGTATTTT
CASSLVALYSDTQYF
>TRBD2|TRBJ2-5|TRBV28|many
TGTGCCAGCAGTTTACGGACTAGCGGTGAGACCCAGTACTTC
CASSLRTSGETQYF
>-|TRBJ2-1|TRBV12-3/TRBV12-4|-
TGTGCCAGCAGTCGGGGAGAGTATGGCACTAATGAGCAGTTCTTC
CASSRGEYGTNEQFF
>-|TRBJ2-2|TRBV5-1|few
TGCGCCAGCAGCTGGAACACCGGGGAGCTGTTTTTT
CASSWNTGELFF
>-|TRBJ1-1|TRBV4-1|many
TGCGCCAGCAGCCAAGATCCGGCCGGCCGAAACACTGAAGCTTTCTTT
CASSQDPAGRNTEAFF
>-|TRBJ1-5|TRBV28|many
TGTGCCAGCAGTTCCGCTGGGGTGGACAATCAGCCCCAGCATTTT
CASSSAGVDNQPQHF
>TRBD2|TRBJ2-5|TRBV4-1|-
TGCGCCAGCAGCCCGGGACTAGCGGGAGGGCCTGGGACCCAGTACTTC
CASSPGLAGGPGTQYF
>-|TRBJ2-6|TRBV4-1|-
TGCGCCAGCAGCCAAGATAGAGAGGGGGGGGTTCCTGGGGCCAACGTCCTGACTTTC
CASSQDREGGVPGANVLTF
>TRBD2|TRBJ2-2|TRBV7-2|-
TGTGCCAGCAGCCAATTTCCTCCGGGACTAGCGGGAGCCGGGGAGCTGTTTTTT
CASSQFPPGLAGAGELFF
>TRBD1|TRBJ1-5|TRBV4-2|few
TGTGCCAGCAGCCAAGATAACAGGGGCAGCAATCAGCCCCAGCATTTT
CASSQDNRGSNQPQHF
>TRBD2|TRBJ2-1|TRBV18|few
TGTGCCAGCTCACGGACTAGCGGGAGAAATAATGAGCAGTTCTTC
CASSRTSGRNNEQFF
>-|TRBJ2-5|TRBV5-1|many
TGCGCCAGCAGCTTGCGACCGGGACACTACCAAGAGACCCAGTACTTC
CASSLRPGHYQETQYF
>TRBD2|TRBJ2-7|TRBV29-1|many
TGCAGCGTTGCTAGCGGGAGAGATTACGAGCAGTACTTC
CSVASGRDYEQYF
>TRBD2|TRBJ2-2|TRBV19|-
TGTGCCAGTAGTATCCTAGCGGGAAACACCGGGGAGCTGTTTTTT
CASSILAGNTGELFF
>TRBD1|TRBJ1-2|TRBV30|many
TGTGCCTGGAACGGACAGGGTGACTATGGCTACACCTTC
CAWNGQGDYGYTF
>TRBD1|TRBJ1-4|TRBV7-9|-
TGTGCCAGCACCGACAGGGGGACTGCAACTAATGAAAAACTGTTTTTT
CASTDRGTATNEKLFF
>-|TRBJ2-5|TRBV2|many
TGTGCCAGCAGGCAAGCGTCAGAGACCCAGTACTTC
CASRQASETQYF
>TRBD2|TRBJ2-1|TRBV6-2/TRBV6-3|few
TGTGCCAGCAGTTACCGGGCTAGCGGAGCCTCCCTCAGCTACAATGAGCAGTTCTTC
CASSYRASGASLSYNEQFF
>TRBD2|TRBJ2-3|TRBV7-9|many
TGTGCCAGCAGCATCACCGGGACTAGCGGGAGAGATACGCAGTATTTT
CASSITGTSGRDTQYF
>TRBD1|TRBJ2-2|TRBV2|few
TGTGCCAGCCGCCCCGGGACAGGAGACACCGGGGAGCTGTTTTTT
CASRPGTGDTGELFF
>TRBD2|TRBJ2-5|TRBV10-3|many
TGTGCCATCAGTGAGTCGATTAGCGGGAGCCCCGGGACCCAGTACTTC
CAISESISGSPGTQYF
>-|TRBJ2-5|TRBV7-6|-
TGTGCCAGCAGCTCGGACTTGAAGTACCAAGAGACCCAGTACTTC
CASSSDLKYQETQYF
>-|TRBJ1-2|TRBV3-1|-
TGTGCCAGCAGCGTGTCCGTACGGGCGTTTAATGGCTACACCTTC
CASSVSVRAFNGYTF
>TRBD2|TRBJ2-3|TRBV2|many
TGTGCCAGCGATGGGCGGGGGGTCGCAGATACGCAGTATTTT
CASDGRGVADTQYF
>-|TRBJ2-7|TRBV11-2|many
TGTGCCAGCAGCTCCCGATCTAGCGCACCCTACGAGCAGTACTTC
CASSSRSSAPYEQYF
>-|TRBJ2-7|TRBV12-3/TRBV12-4|many
TGTGCCAGCAGCTTAGGGACGGGAGCCTACGAGCAGTACTTC
CASSLGTGAYEQYF
>-|TRBJ2-3|TRBV2|many
TGTGCCAGCAACCGAAGGAAGTTGGGACTCCCTGGGGGAGATACGCAGTATTTT
CASNRRKLGLPGGDTQYF
>-|TRBJ2-5|TRBV6-4|-
TGTGCCCGCGGGGGCTTGGGCGAGACCCAGTACTTC
CARGGLGETQYF
>TRBD1|TRBJ1-5|TRBV6-2/TRBV6-3|-
TGTGCCAGCAGTCCCCCGGGACAGGGGTTTCAGCCCCAGCATTTT
CASSPPGQGFQPQHF
>-|TRBJ2-7|TRBV5-5|many
TGTGCCAGCAGCTTCCGGGACGAGCAGTACTTC
CASSFRDEQYF
>-|TRBJ1-2|TRBV3-1|many
TGTGCCAGCAGCCAAGGGGTGAACTATGGCTACACCTTC
CASSQGVNYGYTF
>-|TRBJ2-1|TRBV20-1|-
TGCAGTGCGAGGCGGGAAGGGGCCTTTTGGAATGAGCAGTTCTTC
CSARREGAFWNEQFF
>-|TRBJ2-5|TRBV6-2/TRBV6-3|few
TGTGCCAGCAGGCCCGCCTGGGGCCCCGAGGAGACCCAGTACTTC
CASRPAWGPEETQYF
>-|TRBJ2-1|TRBV19|-
TGTGCCAGTAGTCTATTAGAGAACAATGAGCAGTTCTTC
CASSLLENNEQFF
>-|TRBJ2-7|TRBV20-1|-
TGCAGTGCTAGACGCCTAGGGGGGTACGAGCAGTACTTC
CSARRLGGYEQYF
>TRBD2|TRBJ2-1|TRBV2|many
TGTGCCAGCAGTATAGCGGGAAAGGGCGGTGAGCAGTTCTTC
CASSIAGKGGEQFF
>TRBD2|TRBJ2-3|TRBV5-1|once
TGCGCCAGCAGCCCAATGACTAGCGGGAGTTCAGATACGCAGTATTTT
CASSPMTSGSSDTQYF
>TRBD1|TRBJ2-7|TRBV20-1|many
TGCAGTGCTAGAGACCTTTCTGACAGGGCCGACGAGCAGTACTTC
CSARDLSDRADEQYF
>-|TRBJ2-1|TRBV5-1|many
TGCGCCAGCAGCTTCCCAGCAGGGAAAGAGCAGTTCTTC
CASSFPAGKEQFF
>TRBD2|TRBJ2-1|TRBV7-2|many
TGTGCCACTTTGAGAGTCGGGAGGAGGTTGTCTGAGCAGTTCTTC
CATLRVGRRLSEQFF
>-|TRBJ2-1|TRBV6-1|many
TGTGCCAGCAGTCATCCGGGACAGCGGGACAATGAGCAGTTCTTC
CASSHPGQRDNEQFF